These T cell receptor beta chains were read from a single sample in a study of cytomegalovirus exposure and HLA in healthy donors. Using immunoSEQ multiplex PCR, the repertoire was profiled, and TCRdb retains in-frame clones only, with some absent. The table has tens of thousands of clones, 93% seen once. What was sequenced was PBMCs. These receptors originate from a woman between 18 and 29 years old in good health and CMV-seronegative. Each CDR3 is given with its conserved first and last residue. D genes are given only for firm matches. Clone size is stated in some rows and not others, as once, few, many or a class when expanded.

j_call: TRBJ2-1
v_call: TRBV5-4
clone_size: .
d_call: TRBD2
cdr3_aa: CASSSGLAGGVDNEQFF
cdr3_nt: TGTGCCAGCAGCTCGGGACTAGCGGGAGGGGTTGACAATGAGCAGTTCTTC

j_call: TRBJ1-5
v_call: TRBV10-2
clone_size: .
d_call: .
cdr3_aa: CASSEPGAGSSNQPQHF
cdr3_nt: TGCGCCAGCAGTGAGCCCGGCGCGGGGTCTAGCAATCAGCCCCAGCATTTT

j_call: TRBJ1-3
v_call: TRBV7-2
clone_size: .
d_call: .
cdr3_aa: CASSRRGYQSSGNTIYF
cdr3_nt: TGTGCCAGCAGCCGGCGGGGGTATCAGAGCTCTGGAAACACCATATATTTT

j_call: TRBJ2-3
v_call: TRBV5-1
clone_size: .
d_call: .
cdr3_aa: CASSLSTDTQYF
cdr3_nt: TGCGCCAGCAGCCTTAGCACAGATACGCAGTATTTT

j_call: TRBJ2-2
v_call: TRBV7-7
clone_size: .
d_call: .
cdr3_aa: CASSLDRDGELFF
cdr3_nt: TGTGCCAGCAGCTTAGATCGGGATGGGGAGCTGTTTTTT

j_call: TRBJ1-2
v_call: TRBV18
clone_size: .
d_call: .
cdr3_aa: CASSLNAGAYGYTF
cdr3_nt: TGTGCCAGCTCACTTAACGCGGGGGCCTATGGCTACACCTTC

j_call: TRBJ2-1
v_call: TRBV7-9
clone_size: .
d_call: .
cdr3_aa: CASSSRLPAYEQFF
cdr3_nt: TGTGCCAGCAGCTCACGACTCCCGGCCTATGAGCAGTTCTTC

j_call: TRBJ1-1
v_call: TRBV5-4
clone_size: .
d_call: TRBD1
cdr3_aa: CASNRDRDGSTEAFF
cdr3_nt: TGTGCCAGCAACAGAGACAGGGATGGTTCCACTGAAGCTTTCTTT

j_call: TRBJ1-2
v_call: TRBV27
clone_size: .
d_call: .
cdr3_aa: CASSLSGGLVYGYTF
cdr3_nt: TGTGCCAGCAGTTTATCCGGGGGGCTCGTCTATGGCTACACCTTC

j_call: TRBJ2-5
v_call: TRBV10-3
clone_size: .
d_call: TRBD2
cdr3_aa: CAISDGSGGVSNQETQYF
cdr3_nt: TGTGCCATCAGTGATGGTAGCGGGGGGGTGTCGAACCAAGAGACCCAGTACTTC

j_call: TRBJ2-3
v_call: TRBV6-1
clone_size: .
d_call: .
cdr3_aa: CASSEGGQGIDTQYF
cdr3_nt: TGTGCCAGCAGTGAAGGGGGGCAGGGGATAGATACGCAGTATTTT

j_call: TRBJ2-1
v_call: TRBV7-9
clone_size: .
d_call: .
cdr3_aa: CASRPKDGLASHNEQFF
cdr3_nt: TGTGCCAGCAGACCGAAGGATGGGCTAGCATCGCACAATGAGCAGTTCTTC

j_call: TRBJ1-2
v_call: TRBV11-2
clone_size: .
d_call: .
cdr3_aa: CASSSPGTSLTIGYGYTF
cdr3_nt: TGTGCCAGCAGCTCACCTGGGACAAGTCTAACTATCGGCTATGGCTACACCTTC

j_call: TRBJ2-1
v_call: TRBV4-3
clone_size: once
d_call: .
cdr3_aa: CASSQVRGNPYNEQFF
cdr3_nt: TGCGCCAGCAGCCAAGTTAGGGGGAACCCCTACAATGAGCAGTTCTTC

j_call: TRBJ2-3
v_call: TRBV9
clone_size: .
d_call: .
cdr3_aa: CASSVVGSGGTQYF
cdr3_nt: TGTGCCAGCAGCGTAGTGGGTTCTGGCGGGACGCAGTATTTT

j_call: TRBJ2-7
v_call: TRBV21-1
clone_size: .
d_call: .
cdr3_aa: CASSHCGTGYSYEQYF
cdr3_nt: TGTGCCAGCAGCCATTGCGGGACAGGGTACTCCTACGAGCAGTACTTC

j_call: TRBJ1-1
v_call: TRBV25-1
clone_size: .
d_call: .
cdr3_aa: CASGTDGGTAFF
cdr3_nt: TGTGCCAGCGGCACGGACGGCGGGACAGCTTTCTTT

j_call: TRBJ2-3
v_call: TRBV2
clone_size: .
d_call: .
cdr3_aa: CASTDSRGGTDTQYF
cdr3_nt: TGTGCCAGCACTGATAGCAGGGGCGGTACAGATACGCAGTATTTT

j_call: TRBJ1-2
v_call: TRBV19
clone_size: .
d_call: TRBD1
cdr3_aa: CASRLLGQVLYGYTF
cdr3_nt: TGTGCCAGTAGGCTCTTGGGACAGGTACTCTATGGCTACACCTTC

j_call: TRBJ2-2
v_call: TRBV9
clone_size: .
d_call: .
cdr3_aa: CASSVDPSTGELFF
cdr3_nt: TGTGCCAGCAGCGTAGACCCCAGCACCGGGGAGCTGTTTTTT

j_call: TRBJ2-7
v_call: TRBV27
clone_size: .
d_call: .
cdr3_aa: CASSFGAGIYEQYF
cdr3_nt: TGTGCCAGCAGTTTCGGCGCAGGGATCTACGAGCAGTACTTC

j_call: TRBJ1-3
v_call: TRBV7-2
clone_size: .
d_call: .
cdr3_aa: CASSLMPGSSISGNTIYF
cdr3_nt: TGTGCCAGCAGCCTAATGCCAGGCAGTTCAATCTCTGGAAACACCATATATTTT

j_call: TRBJ2-5
v_call: TRBV5-1
clone_size: .
d_call: TRBD2
cdr3_aa: CASSLVASGRGVETQYF
cdr3_nt: TGCGCCAGCAGCTTGGTGGCTAGCGGGAGGGGCGTAGAGACCCAGTACTTC

j_call: TRBJ1-1
v_call: TRBV30
clone_size: .
d_call: TRBD1
cdr3_aa: CAWGRDRALNTEAFF
cdr3_nt: TGTGCCTGGGGGAGGGACAGGGCACTGAACACTGAAGCTTTCTTT

j_call: TRBJ2-7
v_call: TRBV4-1
clone_size: .
d_call: TRBD1
cdr3_aa: CASSHRYFGTGADSYEQYF
cdr3_nt: TGCGCCAGCAGCCACCGTTATTTTGGGACAGGGGCCGACTCGTACGAGCAGTACTTC

j_call: TRBJ2-3
v_call: TRBV5-4
clone_size: .
d_call: .
cdr3_aa: CASWGHGTDTQYF
cdr3_nt: TGTGCCAGCTGGGGACATGGCACGGATACGCAGTATTTT

j_call: TRBJ2-3
v_call: TRBV7-9
clone_size: .
d_call: TRBD2
cdr3_aa: CASSLGLAGWPDTQYF
cdr3_nt: TGTGCCAGCAGCTTAGGGCTAGCGGGGTGGCCAGATACGCAGTATTTT

j_call: TRBJ1-2
v_call: TRBV19
clone_size: .
d_call: .
cdr3_aa: CASTTRSNYGYTF
cdr3_nt: TGTGCCAGTACGACACGATCTAACTATGGCTACACCTTC

j_call: TRBJ2-5
v_call: TRBV2
clone_size: .
d_call: .
cdr3_aa: CASIVEETQYF
cdr3_nt: TGTGCCAGCATAGTTGAAGAGACCCAGTACTTC

j_call: TRBJ2-3
v_call: TRBV18
clone_size: .
d_call: TRBD2
cdr3_aa: CASSPLALAGSTDTQYF
cdr3_nt: TGTGCCAGCTCACCATTGGCACTAGCGGGGAGCACAGATACGCAGTATTTT

j_call: TRBJ1-2
v_call: TRBV27
clone_size: once
d_call: .
cdr3_aa: CATGDRGYGYTF
cdr3_nt: TGTGCCACCGGAGACCGAGGGTATGGCTACACCTTC

j_call: TRBJ2-3
v_call: TRBV9
clone_size: .
d_call: TRBD2
cdr3_aa: CASSVTSGGRGTGGDTQYF
cdr3_nt: TGTGCCAGCAGCGTAACCTCGGGAGGGCGGGGGACGGGAGGAGATACGCAGTATTTT

j_call: TRBJ1-6
v_call: TRBV7-9
clone_size: .
d_call: .
cdr3_aa: CASSVQVVDSPLHF
cdr3_nt: TGTGCCAGCAGCGTTCAGGTTGTGGATTCACCCCTCCACTTT